The rows below give T cell receptor beta chains drawn from one sample of a study of beta chain features in type 1 diabetes. The protocol was immunoSEQ multiplex PCR, while the TCRdb copy is restricted to in-frame clones and leaves out a portion. The sample comprises hundreds of thousands of clones, about 14% of which are singletons, and 0.07% to 0.095% rests with the top ten. Sequenced: naive CD4+ T cells from blood. The receptors were gathered from a man younger than 30 in good health. Each CDR3 is given with its conserved first and last residue. The D gene is left open where the match is weak. The size field is filled for only some rows; it gives once, few, many or a size class.

size: .; J: TRBJ1-5; V: TRBV30; D: .; CDR3: CAWSEWTVNQPQHF; DNA: TGTGCCTGGAGTGAGTGGACAGTTAATCAGCCCCAGCATTTT
size: .; J: TRBJ1-1; V: TRBV7-2; D: .; CDR3: CASSSPQGGRTEAFF; DNA: TGTGCCAGCAGCTCACCACAGGGTGGGCGAACTGAAGCTTTCTTT
size: .; J: TRBJ2-3; V: TRBV6-5; D: TRBD2; CDR3: CASSRTSGISDTQYF; DNA: TGTGCCAGCAGTCGGACTAGCGGGATTTCCGATACGCAGTATTTT
size: .; J: TRBJ2-1; V: TRBV19; D: .; CDR3: CASIPDGGSEQFF; DNA: TGTGCCAGTATACCGGACGGAGGCAGTGAGCAGTTCTTC
size: .; J: TRBJ2-1; V: TRBV9; D: .; CDR3: CASSVFGGYNEQFF; DNA: TGTGCCAGCAGCGTATTTGGTGGGTACAATGAGCAGTTCTTC
size: .; J: TRBJ1-1; V: TRBV20-1; D: .; CDR3: CSARRDTEAFF; DNA: TGCAGTGCTAGGAGGGACACTGAAGCTTTCTTT
size: .; J: TRBJ1-2; V: TRBV10-3; D: .; CDR3: CAISESGLYGYTF; DNA: TGTGCCATCAGTGAGTCGGGCCTCTATGGCTACACCTTC
size: .; J: TRBJ1-1; V: TRBV9; D: .; CDR3: CASSPSSFNTEAFF; DNA: TGTGCCAGCAGCCCGTCGTCCTTTAACACTGAAGCTTTCTTT
size: few; J: TRBJ1-4; V: TRBV5-4; D: .; CDR3: CASSPWGEKLFF; DNA: TGTGCCAGCAGCCCCTGGGGAGAAAAACTGTTTTTT
size: .; J: TRBJ2-3; V: TRBV5-6; D: .; CDR3: CASSSLRSDTQYF; DNA: TGTGCCAGCAGCTCCCTGAGGTCAGATACGCAGTATTTT
size: few; J: TRBJ2-6; V: TRBV14; D: .; CDR3: CASSHSSGANVLTF; DNA: TGTGCCAGCAGCCACAGCTCTGGGGCCAACGTCCTGACTTTC
size: .; J: TRBJ1-2; V: TRBV2; D: TRBD1; CDR3: CASKEGWDSGYGYTF; DNA: TGTGCCAGCAAGGAGGGGTGGGACAGCGGTTATGGCTACACCTTC
size: .; J: TRBJ2-3; V: TRBV7-3; D: .; CDR3: CASSLTAGPDTQYF; DNA: TGTGCCAGCAGCTTAACTGCCGGGCCAGATACGCAGTATTTT